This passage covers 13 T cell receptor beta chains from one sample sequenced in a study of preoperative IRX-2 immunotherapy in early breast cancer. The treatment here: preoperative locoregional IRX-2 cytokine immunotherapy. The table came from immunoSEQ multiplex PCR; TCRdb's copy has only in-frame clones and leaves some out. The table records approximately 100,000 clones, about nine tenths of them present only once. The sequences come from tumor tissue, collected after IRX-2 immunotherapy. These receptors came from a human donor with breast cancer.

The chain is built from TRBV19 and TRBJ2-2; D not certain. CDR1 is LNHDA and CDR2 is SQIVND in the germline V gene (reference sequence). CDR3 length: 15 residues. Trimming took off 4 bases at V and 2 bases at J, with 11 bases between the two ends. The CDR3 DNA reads TGTGCCAGTAGTACTCGGCAGAGTAACACCGGGGAGCTGTTTTTT. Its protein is CASSTRQSNTGELFF.

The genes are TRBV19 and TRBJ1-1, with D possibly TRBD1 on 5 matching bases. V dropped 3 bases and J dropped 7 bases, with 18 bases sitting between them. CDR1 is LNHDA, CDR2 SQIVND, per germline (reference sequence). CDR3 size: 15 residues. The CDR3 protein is CASSIQGPGKIEAFF. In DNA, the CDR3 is TGTGCCAGTAGTATTCAGGGTCCAGGCAAAATTGAAGCTTTCTTT.

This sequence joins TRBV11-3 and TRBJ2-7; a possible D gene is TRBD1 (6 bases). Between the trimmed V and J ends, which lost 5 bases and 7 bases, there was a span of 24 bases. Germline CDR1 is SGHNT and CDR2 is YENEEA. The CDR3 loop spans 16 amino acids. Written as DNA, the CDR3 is TGTGCCAGCAGCCCGACGGGGAGTCAGGGGCTCCGGGAGCAGTACTTC. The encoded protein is CASSPTGSQGLREQYF.

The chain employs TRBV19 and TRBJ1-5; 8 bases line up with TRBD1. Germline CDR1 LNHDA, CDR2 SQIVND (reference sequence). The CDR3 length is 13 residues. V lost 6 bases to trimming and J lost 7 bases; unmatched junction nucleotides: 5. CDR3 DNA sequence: TGTGCCAGTAGATCGGACAGGGTGCAGCCCCAGCATTTT. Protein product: CASRSDRVQPQHF.

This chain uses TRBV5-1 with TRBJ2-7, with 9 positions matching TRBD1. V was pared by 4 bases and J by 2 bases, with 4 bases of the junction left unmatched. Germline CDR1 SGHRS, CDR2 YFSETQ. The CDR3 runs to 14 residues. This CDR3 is CASSEGDRAYEQYF. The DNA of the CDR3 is TGCGCCAGCAGCGAGGGGGACAGGGCCTACGAGCAGTACTTC.

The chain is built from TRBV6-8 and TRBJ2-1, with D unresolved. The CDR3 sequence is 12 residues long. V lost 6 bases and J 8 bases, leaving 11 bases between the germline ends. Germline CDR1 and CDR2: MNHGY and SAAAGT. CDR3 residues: CASSPRMDEQFF. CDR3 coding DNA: TGTGCCAGCAGCCCCCGGATGGATGAGCAGTTCTTC.

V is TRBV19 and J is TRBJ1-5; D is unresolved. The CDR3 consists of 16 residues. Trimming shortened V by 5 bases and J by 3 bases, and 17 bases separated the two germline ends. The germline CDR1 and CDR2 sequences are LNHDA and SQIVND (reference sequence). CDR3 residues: CASSDFSGRPNQPQHF. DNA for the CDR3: TGTGCCAGTAGTGACTTTAGCGGCCGGCCCAATCAGCCCCAGCATTTT.

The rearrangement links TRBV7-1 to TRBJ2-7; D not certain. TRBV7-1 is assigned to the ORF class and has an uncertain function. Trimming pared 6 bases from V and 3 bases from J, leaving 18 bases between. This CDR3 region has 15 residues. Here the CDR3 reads CASSPGHNSLYEQYF. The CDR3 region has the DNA TGTGCCAGCAGTCCGGGCCATAACTCACTCTACGAGCAGTACTTC.

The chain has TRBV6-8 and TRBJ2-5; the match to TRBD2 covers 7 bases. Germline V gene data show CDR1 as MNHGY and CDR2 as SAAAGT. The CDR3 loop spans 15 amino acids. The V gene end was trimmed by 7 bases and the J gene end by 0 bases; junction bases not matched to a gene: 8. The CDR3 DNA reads TGTGCCAGCACCCCGGAGCGGGGATACCAAGAGACCCAGTACTTC. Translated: CASTPERGYQETQYF.

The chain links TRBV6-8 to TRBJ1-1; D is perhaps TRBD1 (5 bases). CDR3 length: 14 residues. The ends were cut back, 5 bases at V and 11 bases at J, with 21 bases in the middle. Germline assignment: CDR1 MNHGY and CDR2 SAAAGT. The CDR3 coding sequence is TGTGCCAGCAGTACCAAAATGGGGGGAGAGCTGGCTTTCTTT. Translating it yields CASSTKMGGELAFF.

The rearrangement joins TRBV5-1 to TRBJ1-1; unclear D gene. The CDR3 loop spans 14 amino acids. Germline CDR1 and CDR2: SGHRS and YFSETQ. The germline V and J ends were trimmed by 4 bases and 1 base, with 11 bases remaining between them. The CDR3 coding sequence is TGCGCCAGCAGCAAGGTCGCCGGGAACACTGAAGCTTTCTTT. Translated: CASSKVAGNTEAFF.

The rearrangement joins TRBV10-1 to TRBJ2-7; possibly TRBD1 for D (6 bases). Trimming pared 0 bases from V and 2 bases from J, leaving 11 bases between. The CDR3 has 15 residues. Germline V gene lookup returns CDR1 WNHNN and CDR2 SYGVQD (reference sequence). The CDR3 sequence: CASSESVAGAYEQYF. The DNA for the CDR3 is TGCGCCAGCAGTGAGTCTGTCGCAGGGGCCTACGAGCAGTACTTC.

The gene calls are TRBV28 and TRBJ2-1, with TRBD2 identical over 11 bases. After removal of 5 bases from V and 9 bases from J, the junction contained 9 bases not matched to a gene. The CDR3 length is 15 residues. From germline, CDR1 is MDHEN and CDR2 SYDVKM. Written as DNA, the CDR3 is TGTGCCAGCAGTAGAACTAGCGGGAGCTTTAGTGAGCAGTTCTTC. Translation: CASSRTSGSFSEQFF.